Listed below are T cell receptor beta chains from one sample, sequenced in a study of T-cell reconstitution after alpha-beta-depleted transplantation in children. Using its own MiXCR run on the PCR reads, TCRdb lists one record per CDR3 protein. The sample records hundreds of thousands of distinct CDR3 sequences, under 30% being singletons. The material sequenced was PBMCs, mostly from graft donor cells, taken 360 days after TCRalphabeta/CD19-depleted stem cell transplant. The receptors here all came from a boy younger than two who had a stem cell transplant for acute myeloid leukemia, so the T cells may come from the graft donor. Each CDR3 is given with its conserved first and last residue.

cdr3_length	v_call	j_call	cdr3_aa
14	TRBV20-1	TRBJ2-3	CSASLAGVPDTQYF
15	TRBV6-1	TRBJ2-7	CATASLRPSSYEQYF
14	TRBV6-2/TRBV6-3	TRBJ2-1	CASSDRAFSYEQFF
15	TRBV12-3/TRBV12-4	TRBJ2-5	CASSRTRSPPWAQYF
13	TRBV10-3	TRBJ2-7	CAISGTGGYEQYF
14	TRBV5-5	TRBJ2-1	CASSFSLSYNEQFF
14	TRBV4-1	TRBJ2-2	CASSQERNTGELFF
14	TRBV20-1	TRBJ2-1	CSAHLAGGLNEQFF
13	TRBV12-3/TRBV12-4	TRBJ2-3	CASTVQSTDTQYF
15	TRBV4-3	TRBJ1-1	CASSQGRGINTEAFF
15	TRBV20-1	TRBJ2-7	CSARAWDRATYEQYF
18	TRBV11-1	TRBJ1-2	CASSLSSGPITGKYGYTF
12	TRBV19	TRBJ1-4	CASKGAGEKLFF
15	TRBV27	TRBJ1-5	CASSRGDSQNQPQHF
13	TRBV20-1	TRBJ1-5	CSSSPTDHQPQHF
11	TRBV29-1	TRBJ2-5	CSVEVQETQYF
16	TRBV5-1	TRBJ2-1	CASSLEGPRSGNEQFF
13	TRBV12-3/TRBV12-4	TRBJ1-4	CASSLVQNEKLFF
12	TRBV20-1	TRBJ2-3	CSARGVADTQYF
15	TRBV9	TRBJ2-7	CASSVRGGEGYEQYF
12	TRBV12-3/TRBV12-4	TRBJ1-2	CASSRSNYGYTF
13	TRBV7-9	TRBJ2-1	CASSLRRVHEQFF
14	TRBV12-3/TRBV12-4	TRBJ2-7	CASSRSGGTYEQYF
15	TRBV20-1	TRBJ1-5	CSATRQGAVAQPQHF
16	TRBV20-1	TRBJ2-1	CSARVGGHSSYNEQFF
13	TRBV18	TRBJ2-5	CASSPGDQETQYF
16	TRBV5-6	TRBJ2-1	CASSLADWGLRNEQFF